This paragraph reports one TCR beta chain. Its target is not known. The sample originates from a study of graft-versus-host responses after intestinal transplantation. Study overall: Multivisceral, liver-intestinal, or isolated intestinal grafts went to recipients. Once they had received anti-thymocyte globulin induction, all recipients took tacrolimus and steroids for around three years.

Data came from immunoSEQ multiplex PCR; TCRdb stores just in-frame clones and leaves some out. Altogether approximately 86,000 clones are present, 91% being singletons, with the ten largest covering less than 0.1%. V was cut by 6 bases and J by 5 bases, with 13 bases left in between. The CDR3 consists of 13 residues. Germline CDR1 and CDR2: SNHLY and FYNNEI. Study results and limitations: Among circulating GvH clones, peak levels were associated with early post-transplant declines in HvG clones. Recipient-marrow GvH clones were detected, some having first appeared in ileum or blood.

Source: unstimulated CD4+ T cells sorted from spleen or lymph node cells, taken before intestinal transplant. The chain combines TRBV2 with TRBJ1-1, with a weak D call TRBD1 (5 bases). The clonotype was recovered from a human donor who received an intestinal transplant. The CDR3 bases are TGTGCCAGCAGGCAGGGATCGTGGACTGAAGCTTTCTTT. As protein: CASRQGSWTEAFF.